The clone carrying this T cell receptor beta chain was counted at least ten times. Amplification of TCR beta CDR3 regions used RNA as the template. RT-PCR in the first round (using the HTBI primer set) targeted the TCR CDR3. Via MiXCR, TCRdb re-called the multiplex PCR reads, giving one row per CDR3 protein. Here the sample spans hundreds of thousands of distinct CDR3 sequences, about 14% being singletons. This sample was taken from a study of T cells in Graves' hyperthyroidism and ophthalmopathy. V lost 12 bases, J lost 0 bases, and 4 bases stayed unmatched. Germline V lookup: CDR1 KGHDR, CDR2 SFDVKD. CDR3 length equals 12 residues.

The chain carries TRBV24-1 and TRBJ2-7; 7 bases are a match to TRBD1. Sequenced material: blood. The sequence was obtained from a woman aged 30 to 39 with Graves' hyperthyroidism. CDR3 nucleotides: TGTGCCCCGAGGGACAGCTCCTACGAGCAGTACTTC. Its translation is CAPRDSSYEQYF.